The rows below give T cell receptor beta chains drawn from one sample of a study of T cell responses to AZD1222 COVID-19 vaccine. The assay was immunoSEQ multiplex PCR, and TCRdb's table has in-frame clones only and misses some. The sample has 150,000 to 200,000 clones, 92% seen once. This material consisted of peripheral blood, taken on day 0 of MenACWY control vaccination. The origin of the receptors is an adult in good health. Both conserved end residues are part of each CDR3. A D gene is named only where the DNA matches it firmly. Size tells how often a clone was seen (once, few, many) or the class of an expanded clone, and some rows leave it out.

D gene	V gene	J gene	clone size	CDR3 DNA	CDR3 protein
.	TRBV21-1	TRBJ1-1	.	TGTGCCAGCACCGGGACGGATAGCACTGAAGCTTTCTTT	CASTGTDSTEAFF
.	TRBV11-3	TRBJ1-2	.	TGTGCCAGCAGCCCGAGGGTTTCTACTAACTATGGCTACACCTTC	CASSPRVSTNYGYTF
.	TRBV27	TRBJ2-7	.	TGTGCCAGCAGTTACTCTACCTACGAGCAGTACTTC	CASSYSTYEQYF
.	TRBV9	TRBJ1-1	.	TGTGCCAGCAGCGTAGTTGGCCTCATGAACACTGAAGCTTTCTTT	CASSVVGLMNTEAFF
.	TRBV9	TRBJ1-1	.	TGTGCCAGCAGCGAGGGGATCAACACTGAAGCTTTCTTT	CASSEGINTEAFF
.	TRBV7-2	TRBJ2-7	.	TGTGCCAGCAGCTTAGAGCCCGGACTGTACGAGCAGTACTTC	CASSLEPGLYEQYF
TRBD1	TRBV11-3	TRBJ2-7	.	TGTGCCAGCAGCTTAGGGGGGGCGACAGGGGCCTACGAGCAGTACTTC	CASSLGGATGAYEQYF
TRBD2	TRBV10-3	TRBJ2-1	.	TGTGCCATCGGGCCCTCGTCTGCGGGGGGACTAGCGGGAGGCAGCTCCTACAATGAGCAGTTCTTC	CAIGPSSAGGLAGGSSYNEQFF
.	TRBV7-2	TRBJ2-7	.	TGTGCCAGCAGCTCCGCCGGCGAGCAGTACTTC	CASSSAGEQYF
TRBD1	TRBV19	TRBJ1-4	.	TGTGCCAGTAGTCTCTCAGGGACAGCAACTAATGAAAAACTGTTTTTT	CASSLSGTATNEKLFF
TRBD1	TRBV2	TRBJ2-1	.	TGTGCCAGCACCCAGCAGGACAGGCGCAATGAGCAGTTCTTC	CASTQQDRRNEQFF
.	TRBV28	TRBJ1-6	.	TGTGCCAGCAGTTTATGGACATCCTCTGGGGCACCCCTCCACTTT	CASSLWTSSGAPLHF
.	TRBV11-2	TRBJ1-2	.	TGTGCCAGCAGCTTACTTAACTATGGCTACACCTTC	CASSLLNYGYTF
TRBD1	TRBV19	TRBJ1-5	once	TGTGCCAGTAGTGTAGGTAGGGGGCGCGGGTCGAGCAATCAGCCCCAGCATTTT	CASSVGRGRGSSNQPQHF
.	TRBV7-2	TRBJ2-7	.	TGTGCCAGCAGCTTAACTGGTCAGGCGCTTTCCTCCTACGAGCAGTACTTC	CASSLTGQALSSYEQYF
TRBD1	TRBV7-7	TRBJ2-7	.	TGTGCCAGCAGCTCTGGACAGGGGGCGGGCTACGAGCAGTACTTC	CASSSGQGAGYEQYF
.	TRBV27	TRBJ2-2	.	TGTGCCAGCAGTTTCTTCCCCGGGGAGCTGTTTTTT	CASSFFPGELFF
.	TRBV11-1	TRBJ1-3	.	TGTGCCAGCAGCGTTACTCACACTGGAAACACCATATATTTT	CASSVTHTGNTIYF
.	TRBV29-1	TRBJ1-4	.	TGCAGCGCATTTACAGGTCGAGGCGAAAAACTGTTTTTT	CSAFTGRGEKLFF
.	TRBV27	TRBJ1-6	.	TGTGCCAGCAGCTTGTTATTTGGAAATTCACCCCTCCACTTT	CASSLLFGNSPLHF
.	TRBV14	TRBJ2-1	.	TGTGCCAGCAGCCCCCTTAGGGGGGGGTGGAATGAGCAGTTCTTC	CASSPLRGGWNEQFF
.	TRBV28	TRBJ2-7	.	TGTGCCAGCAGTTTAGGGGTTTTCTACGAGCAGTACTTC	CASSLGVFYEQYF
.	TRBV19	TRBJ1-6	.	TGTGCCAGTAGTGTTTTAACAGGAGATAATTCACCCCTCCACTTT	CASSVLTGDNSPLHF
.	TRBV9	TRBJ1-3	.	TGTGCCAGCAGCGATCAGGGTAGCTCTGGAAACACCATATATTTT	CASSDQGSSGNTIYF
TRBD1	TRBV27	TRBJ1-2	few	TGTGCCAGCAAGGGGCTACAGGGGGCGGGATATGGCTACACCTTC	CASKGLQGAGYGYTF
TRBD1	TRBV24-1	TRBJ1-4	.	TGTGCCACCAGTGATTTGTTAGGGGACAGGGTCGAAAAACTGTTTTTT	CATSDLLGDRVEKLFF
.	TRBV15	TRBJ2-1	.	TGTGCCACCAGCAGAGCCGGGATACTCTACAATGAGCAGTTCTTC	CATSRAGILYNEQFF
.	TRBV9	TRBJ1-6	few	TGTGCCAGCAGCGTAGAGAGTGAAACACCCCTCCACTTT	CASSVESETPLHF
.	TRBV6-1	TRBJ1-6	.	TGTGCCAGCAGTGAAGGAGGGAATAATTCACCCCTCCACTTT	CASSEGGNNSPLHF
.	TRBV5-5	TRBJ2-7	.	TGTGCCAGCAGCTCGTCTTGGACTGGAACCTACGAGCAGTACTTC	CASSSSWTGTYEQYF
.	TRBV28	TRBJ1-4	.	TGTGCCAGCAGTTTAGCTGCCGGAGACAGAGATGAAAAACTGTTTTTT	CASSLAAGDRDEKLFF
.	TRBV9	TRBJ1-1	.	TGTGCCAGCAACGTAGCAGGGGCGCCCCCGAACACTGAAGCTTTCTTT	CASNVAGAPPNTEAFF
.	TRBV12-2	TRBJ2-1	.	TGTGCAAGTCGGCCCTACAATGAGCAGTTCTTC	CASRPYNEQFF
.	TRBV18	TRBJ1-1	.	TGTGCCAGCTCACCAAGCGGGCCGAACACTGAAGCTTTCTTT	CASSPSGPNTEAFF
TRBD2	TRBV3-1/TRBV3-2	TRBJ2-5	.	TGTGCCAGCAGCCAAAGGGGAGGGGAGACCCAGTACTTC	CASSQRGGETQYF
.	TRBV27	TRBJ2-3	.	TGTGCCAGCAGTTTGGGGGGAAGACCCACAGATACGCAGTATTTT	CASSLGGRPTDTQYF
.	TRBV30	TRBJ1-2	.	TGTGCCTGGAGTGGACCACGAGGACAGTTTAACTATGGCTACACCTTC	CAWSGPRGQFNYGYTF
TRBD1	TRBV7-9	TRBJ2-1	.	TGTGCCAGCAGCCAAGGGGACAGGGGATCCTACAATGAGCAGTTCTTC	CASSQGDRGSYNEQFF
TRBD2	TRBV5-1	TRBJ2-5	.	TGCGCCAGCACGGCGGGGGGCAGAGAGACCCAGTACTTC	CASTAGGRETQYF
.	TRBV7-8	TRBJ2-7	once	TGTGCCAGCGGTGTTAGTAGGGACATCTACGAGCAGTACTTC	CASGVSRDIYEQYF
TRBD1	TRBV7-2	TRBJ2-6	.	TGTGCCAGCAGCCCCCGGACAGGGAACAACGTCCTGACTTTC	CASSPRTGNNVLTF
.	TRBV12-3/TRBV12-4	TRBJ2-7	.	TGTGCGAGTGGGACCTACGAGCAGTACTTC	CASGTYEQYF
TRBD1	TRBV7-7	TRBJ1-6	.	TGTGCTAGCAGCGCGGACAGGGATTCACCCCTCCACTTT	CASSADRDSPLHF
.	TRBV15	TRBJ2-3	.	TGTGCCACCAGCCGTCAGGACACAGATACGCAGTATTTT	CATSRQDTDTQYF
TRBD1	TRBV11-1	TRBJ1-2	.	TGTGCCAGCAGCCCCGACAGGGGGCCCTATGGCTACACCTTC	CASSPDRGPYGYTF
.	TRBV7-9	TRBJ1-1	.	TGTGCCAGCAGCTCCGCCCTGGGGATCAGCACTGAAGCTTTCTTT	CASSSALGISTEAFF
.	TRBV15	TRBJ1-1	.	TGTGCCACCAGCAGGTCAGGCATGAACACTGAAGCTTTCTTT	CATSRSGMNTEAFF
.	TRBV24-1	TRBJ2-2	.	TGTGCCACCAGTGGCCCGGGACCCACTGGGGAGCTGTTTTTT	CATSGPGPTGELFF
.	TRBV5-1	TRBJ2-7	.	TGCGCCAGCAGCTTACCGGGGGCGGGGGAGCAGTACTTC	CASSLPGAGEQYF
.	TRBV12-5	TRBJ1-1	.	TGTGCTAGTGGTTCCGGGCCAGGGTGGACCACTGAAGCTTTCTTT	CASGSGPGWTTEAFF
TRBD1	TRBV5-5	TRBJ1-1	.	TGTGCCAGCAGCTTACTGACAGGGATGAACACTGAAGCTTTCTTT	CASSLLTGMNTEAFF
.	TRBV7-2	TRBJ2-7	.	TGTGCCAGCAGCTCGGCGGGACTCTCCCCCTACGAGCAGTACTTC	CASSSAGLSPYEQYF
.	TRBV15	TRBJ2-3	.	TGTGCCACCAGTCAGATTGTGGATACGCAGTATTTT	CATSQIVDTQYF
.	TRBV19	TRBJ2-1	.	TGTGCCAGTAGTACCCGCGGGGGCTACTCCTACAATGAGCAGTTCTTC	CASSTRGGYSYNEQFF
.	TRBV6-2/TRBV6-3	TRBJ1-1	.	TGTGCCAGCAGTTATGAGGTTCTGAACACTGAAGCTTTCTTT	CASSYEVLNTEAFF
TRBD1	TRBV29-1	TRBJ1-1	.	TGCAGCGTCGCAGGACAGGGAGGATGGACTGAAGCTTTCTTT	CSVAGQGGWTEAFF
TRBD1	TRBV7-9	TRBJ2-2	.	TGTGCCGTACAGGGGCCTTCGGCGAACACCGGGGAGCTGTTTTTT	CAVQGPSANTGELFF
.	TRBV29-1	TRBJ1-2	once	TGCAGCGTTGAAGGCCTTGGAGATGGCTACACCTTC	CSVEGLGDGYTF
TRBD2	TRBV11-3	TRBJ2-5	.	TGTGCCAGCAGCCCACGACTAGCGGGAGGGAAAGAGACCCAGTACTTC	CASSPRLAGGKETQYF
TRBD2	TRBV5-1	TRBJ2-1	.	TGCGCCAGCAGCTTGGTAGCGGGACCGTACAATGAGCAGTTCTTC	CASSLVAGPYNEQFF